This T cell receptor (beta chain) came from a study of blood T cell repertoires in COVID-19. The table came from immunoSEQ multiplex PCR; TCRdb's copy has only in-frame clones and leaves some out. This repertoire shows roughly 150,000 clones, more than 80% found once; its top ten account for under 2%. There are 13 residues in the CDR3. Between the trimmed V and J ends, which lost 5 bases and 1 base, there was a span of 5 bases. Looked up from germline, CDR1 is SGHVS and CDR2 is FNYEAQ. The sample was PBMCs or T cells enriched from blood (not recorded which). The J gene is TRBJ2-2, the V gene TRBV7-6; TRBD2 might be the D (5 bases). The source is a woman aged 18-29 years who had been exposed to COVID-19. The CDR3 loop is CASSGLNTGELFF. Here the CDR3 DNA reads TGTGCCAGCAGCGGACTGAACACCGGGGAGCTGTTTTTT.